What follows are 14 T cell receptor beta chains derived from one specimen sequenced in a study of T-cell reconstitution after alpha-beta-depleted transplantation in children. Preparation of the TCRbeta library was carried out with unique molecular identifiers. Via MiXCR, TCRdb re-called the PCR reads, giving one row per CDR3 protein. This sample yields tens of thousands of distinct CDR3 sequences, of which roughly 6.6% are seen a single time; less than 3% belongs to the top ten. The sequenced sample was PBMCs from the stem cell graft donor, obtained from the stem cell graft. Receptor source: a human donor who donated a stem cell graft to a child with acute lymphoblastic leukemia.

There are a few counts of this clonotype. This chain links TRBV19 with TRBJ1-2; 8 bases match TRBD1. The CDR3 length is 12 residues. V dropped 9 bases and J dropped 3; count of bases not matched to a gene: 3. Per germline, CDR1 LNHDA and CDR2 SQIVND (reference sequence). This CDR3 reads CASGDRYYGYTF. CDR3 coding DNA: TGTGCCAGCGGGGACAGGTACTATGGCTACACCTTC.

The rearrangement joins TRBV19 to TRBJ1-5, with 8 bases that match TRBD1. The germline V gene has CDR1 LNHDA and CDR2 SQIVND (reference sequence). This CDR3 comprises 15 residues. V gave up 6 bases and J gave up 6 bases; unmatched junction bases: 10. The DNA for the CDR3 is TGTGCCAGTAGCTTCAATCAGGGGGCTTTTCAGCCCCAGCATTTT. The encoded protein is CASSFNQGAFQPQHF.

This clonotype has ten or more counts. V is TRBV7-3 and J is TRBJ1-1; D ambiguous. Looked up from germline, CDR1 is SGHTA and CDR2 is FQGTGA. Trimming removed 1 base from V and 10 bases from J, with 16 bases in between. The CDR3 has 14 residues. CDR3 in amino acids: CASSLNRAGSPAFF. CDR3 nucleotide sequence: TGTGCCAGCAGCTTAAACCGGGCGGGCTCTCCAGCTTTCTTT.

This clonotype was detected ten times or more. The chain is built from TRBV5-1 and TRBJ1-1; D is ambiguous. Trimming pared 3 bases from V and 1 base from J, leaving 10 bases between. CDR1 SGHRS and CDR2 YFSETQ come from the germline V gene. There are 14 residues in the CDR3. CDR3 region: CASSWVGRNTEAFF. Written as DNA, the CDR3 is TGCGCCAGCAGCTGGGTTGGAAGGAACACTGAAGCTTTCTTT.

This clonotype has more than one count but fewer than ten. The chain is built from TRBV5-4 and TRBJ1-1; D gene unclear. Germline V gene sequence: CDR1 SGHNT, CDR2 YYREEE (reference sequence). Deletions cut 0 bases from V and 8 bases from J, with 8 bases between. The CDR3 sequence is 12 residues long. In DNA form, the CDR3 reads TGTGCCAGCAGCTTGGAGATAGGGGAAGCTTTCTTT. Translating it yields CASSLEIGEAFF.

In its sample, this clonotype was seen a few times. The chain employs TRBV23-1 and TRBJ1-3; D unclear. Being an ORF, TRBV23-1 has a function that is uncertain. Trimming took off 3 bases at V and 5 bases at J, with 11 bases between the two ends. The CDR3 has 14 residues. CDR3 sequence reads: CASSHRVGRNTIYF. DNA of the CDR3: TGCGCCAGCAGTCATCGGGTCGGAAGAAACACCATATATTTT.

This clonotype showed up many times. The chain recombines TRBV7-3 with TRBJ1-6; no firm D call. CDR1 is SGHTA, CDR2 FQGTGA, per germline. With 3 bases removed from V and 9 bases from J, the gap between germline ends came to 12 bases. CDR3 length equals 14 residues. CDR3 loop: CASSLGFLGSPLHF. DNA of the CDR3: TGTGCCAGCAGCTTGGGTTTCTTGGGTTCACCCCTCCACTTT.

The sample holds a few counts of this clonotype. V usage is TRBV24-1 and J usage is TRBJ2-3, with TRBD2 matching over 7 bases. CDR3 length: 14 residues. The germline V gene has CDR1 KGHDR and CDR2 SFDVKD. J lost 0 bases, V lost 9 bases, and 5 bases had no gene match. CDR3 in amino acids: CATGTGGSTDTQYF. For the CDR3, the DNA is TGTGCCACCGGTACGGGGGGTAGCACAGATACGCAGTATTTT.

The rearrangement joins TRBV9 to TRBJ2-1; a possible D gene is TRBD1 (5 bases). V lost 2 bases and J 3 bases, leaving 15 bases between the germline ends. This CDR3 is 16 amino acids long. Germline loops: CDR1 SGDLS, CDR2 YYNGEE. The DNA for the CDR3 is TGTGCCAGCAGCGTGTCCCGAGACAGCCTCTACAATGAGCAGTTCTTC. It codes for CASSVSRDSLYNEQFF.

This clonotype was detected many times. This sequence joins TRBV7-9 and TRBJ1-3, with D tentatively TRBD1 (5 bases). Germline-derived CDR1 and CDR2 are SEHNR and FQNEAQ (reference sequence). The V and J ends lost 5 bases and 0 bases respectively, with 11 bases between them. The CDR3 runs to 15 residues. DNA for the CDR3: TGTGCCAGCAGCCGCGGGACGGACTCTGGAAACACCATATATTTT. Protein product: CASSRGTDSGNTIYF.

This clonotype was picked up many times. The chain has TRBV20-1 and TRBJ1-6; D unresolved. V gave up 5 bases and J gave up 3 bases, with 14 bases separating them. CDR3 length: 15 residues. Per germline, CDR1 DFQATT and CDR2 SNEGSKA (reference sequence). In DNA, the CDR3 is TGCAGTGCTTTTCCCGGCGGTAACTATAATTCACCCCTCCACTTT. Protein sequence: CSAFPGGNYNSPLHF.

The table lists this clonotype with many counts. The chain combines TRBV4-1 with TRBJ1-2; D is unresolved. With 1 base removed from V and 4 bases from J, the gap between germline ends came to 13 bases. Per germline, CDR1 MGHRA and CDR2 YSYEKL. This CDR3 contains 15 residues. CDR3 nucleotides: TGCGCCAGCAGCCAAGGGCAGGATCCTCGCTATGGCTACACCTTC. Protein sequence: CASSQGQDPRYGYTF.

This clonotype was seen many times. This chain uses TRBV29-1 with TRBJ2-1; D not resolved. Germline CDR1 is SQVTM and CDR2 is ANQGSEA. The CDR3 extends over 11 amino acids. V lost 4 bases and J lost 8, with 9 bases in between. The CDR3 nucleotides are TGCAGCGTTGGATCCAACGATGAGCAGTTCTTC. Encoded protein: CSVGSNDEQFF.

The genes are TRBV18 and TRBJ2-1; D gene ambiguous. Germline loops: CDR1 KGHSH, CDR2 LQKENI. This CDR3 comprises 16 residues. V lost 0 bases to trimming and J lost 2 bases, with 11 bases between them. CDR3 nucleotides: TGTGCCAGCTCACCACCGGGGAAGAGGACCTACAATGAGCAGTTCTTC. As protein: CASSPPGKRTYNEQFF.